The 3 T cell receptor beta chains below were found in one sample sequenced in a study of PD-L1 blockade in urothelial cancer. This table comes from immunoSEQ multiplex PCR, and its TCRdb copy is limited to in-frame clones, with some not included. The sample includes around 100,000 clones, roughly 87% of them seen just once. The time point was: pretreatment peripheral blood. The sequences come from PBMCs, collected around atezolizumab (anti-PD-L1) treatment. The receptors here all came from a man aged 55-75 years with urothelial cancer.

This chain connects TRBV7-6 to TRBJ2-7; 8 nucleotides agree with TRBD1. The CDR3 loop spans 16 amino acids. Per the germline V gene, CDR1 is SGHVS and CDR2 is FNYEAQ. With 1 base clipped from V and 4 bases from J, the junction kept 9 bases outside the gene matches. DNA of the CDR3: TGTGCCAGCAGCTTAGACGCGGCGACAGGGGCATACGAGCAGTACTTC. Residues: CASSLDAATGAYEQYF. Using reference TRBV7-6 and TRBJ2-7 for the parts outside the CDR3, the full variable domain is GAGVSQSPRYKVTKRGQDVALRCDPISGHVSLYWYRQALGQGPEFLTYFNYEAQQDKSGLPNDRFSAERPEGSISTLTIQRTEQRDSAMYRCASSLDAATGAYEQYFGPGTRLTVT.

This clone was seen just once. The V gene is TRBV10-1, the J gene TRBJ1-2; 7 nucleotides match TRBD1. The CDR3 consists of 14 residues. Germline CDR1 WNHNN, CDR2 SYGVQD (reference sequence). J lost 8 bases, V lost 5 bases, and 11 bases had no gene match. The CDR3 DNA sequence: TGCGCCAGCAGTTTTATAGCCAGGGGGAAAGGCTACACCTTC. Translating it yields CASSFIARGKGYTF.

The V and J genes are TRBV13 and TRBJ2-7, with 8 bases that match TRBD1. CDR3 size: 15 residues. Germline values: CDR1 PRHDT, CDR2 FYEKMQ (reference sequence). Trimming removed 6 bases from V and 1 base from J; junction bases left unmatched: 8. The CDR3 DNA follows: TGTGCCAGCAGGCGGACAGGGCTTAATTCCTACGAGCAGTACTTC. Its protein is CASRRTGLNSYEQYF.